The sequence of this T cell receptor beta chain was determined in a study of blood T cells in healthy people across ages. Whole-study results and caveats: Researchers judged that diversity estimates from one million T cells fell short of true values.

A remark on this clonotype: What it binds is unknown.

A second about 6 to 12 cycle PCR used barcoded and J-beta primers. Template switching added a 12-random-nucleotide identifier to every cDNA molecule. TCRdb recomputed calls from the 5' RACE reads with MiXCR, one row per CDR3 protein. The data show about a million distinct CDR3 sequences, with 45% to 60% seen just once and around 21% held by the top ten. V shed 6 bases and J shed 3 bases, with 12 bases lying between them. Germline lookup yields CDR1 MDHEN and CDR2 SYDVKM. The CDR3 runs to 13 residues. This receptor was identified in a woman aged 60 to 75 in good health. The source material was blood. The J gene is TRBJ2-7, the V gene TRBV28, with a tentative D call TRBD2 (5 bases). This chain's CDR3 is CASSSPAGYEQYF. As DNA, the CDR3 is TGTGCCAGCAGCTCCCCGGCGGGCTACGAGCAGTACTTC. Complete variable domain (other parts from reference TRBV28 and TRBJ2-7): DVKVTQSSRYLVKRTGEKVFLECVQDMDHENMFWYRQDPGLGLRLIYFSYDVKMKEKGDIPEGYSVSREKKERFSLILESASTNQTSMYLCASSSPAGYEQYFGPGTRLTVT.